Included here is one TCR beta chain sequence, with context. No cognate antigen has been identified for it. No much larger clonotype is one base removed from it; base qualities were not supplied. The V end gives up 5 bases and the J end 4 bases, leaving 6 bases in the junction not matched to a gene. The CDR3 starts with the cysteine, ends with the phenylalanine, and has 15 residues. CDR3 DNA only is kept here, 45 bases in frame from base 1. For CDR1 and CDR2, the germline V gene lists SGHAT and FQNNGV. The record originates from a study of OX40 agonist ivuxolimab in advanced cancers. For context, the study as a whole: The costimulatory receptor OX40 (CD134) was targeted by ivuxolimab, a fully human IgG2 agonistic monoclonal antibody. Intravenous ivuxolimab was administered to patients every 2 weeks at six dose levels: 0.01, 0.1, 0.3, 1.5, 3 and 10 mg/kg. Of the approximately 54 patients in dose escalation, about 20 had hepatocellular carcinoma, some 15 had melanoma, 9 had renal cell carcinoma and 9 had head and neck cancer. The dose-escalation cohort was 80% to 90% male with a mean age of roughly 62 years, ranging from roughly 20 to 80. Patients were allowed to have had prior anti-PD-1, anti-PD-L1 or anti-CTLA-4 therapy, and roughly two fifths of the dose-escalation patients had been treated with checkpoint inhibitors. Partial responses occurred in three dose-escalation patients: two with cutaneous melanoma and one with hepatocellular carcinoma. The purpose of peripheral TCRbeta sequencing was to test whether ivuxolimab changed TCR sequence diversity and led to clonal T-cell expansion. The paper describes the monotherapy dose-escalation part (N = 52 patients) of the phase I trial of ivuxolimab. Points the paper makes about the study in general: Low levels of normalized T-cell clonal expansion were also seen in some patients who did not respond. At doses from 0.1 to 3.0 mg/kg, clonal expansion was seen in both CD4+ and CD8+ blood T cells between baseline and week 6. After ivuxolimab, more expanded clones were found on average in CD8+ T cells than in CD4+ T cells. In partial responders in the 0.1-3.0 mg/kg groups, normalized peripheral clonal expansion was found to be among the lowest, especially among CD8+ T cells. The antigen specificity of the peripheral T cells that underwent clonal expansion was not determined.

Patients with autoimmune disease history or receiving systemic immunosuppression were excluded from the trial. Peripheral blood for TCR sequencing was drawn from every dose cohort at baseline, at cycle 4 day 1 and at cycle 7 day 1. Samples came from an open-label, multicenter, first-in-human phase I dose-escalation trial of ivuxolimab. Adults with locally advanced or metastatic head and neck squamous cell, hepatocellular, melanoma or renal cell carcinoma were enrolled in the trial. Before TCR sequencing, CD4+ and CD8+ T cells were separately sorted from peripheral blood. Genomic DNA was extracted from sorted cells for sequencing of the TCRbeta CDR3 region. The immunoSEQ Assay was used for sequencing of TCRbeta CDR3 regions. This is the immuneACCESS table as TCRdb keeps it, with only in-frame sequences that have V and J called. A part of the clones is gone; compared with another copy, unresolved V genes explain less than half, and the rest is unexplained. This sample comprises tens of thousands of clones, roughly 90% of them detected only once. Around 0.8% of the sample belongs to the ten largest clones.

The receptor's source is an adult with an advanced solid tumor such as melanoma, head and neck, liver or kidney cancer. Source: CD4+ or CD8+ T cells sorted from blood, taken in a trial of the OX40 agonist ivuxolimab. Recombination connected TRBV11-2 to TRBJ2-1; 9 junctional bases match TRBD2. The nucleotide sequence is TGTGCCAGCAGCCAAGCGGGAGGTTCGTACAATGAGCAGTTCTTC. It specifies CASSQAGGSYNEQFF.